This T cell receptor (beta chain) was recorded in a study of identical twins. Study-level results: Low generation-probability sequences were in excess among twin-shared out-of-frame alpha sequences. Within monozygotic twins, out-of-frame TCR alpha sharing was underestimated by the models. There were fewer insertions in abundant cord blood beta clonotypes, but memory repertoires showed no such pattern.

This clonotype was picked up many times. As yet, its antigen is unknown. TCRdb re-analysed the 5' RACE reads in MiXCR, keeping a single row per CDR3 protein. The table includes 400,000 to 600,000 distinct CDR3 sequences, around 24% detected once. In addition, the sample was reused for a study of yellow fever vaccine responses in identical twins.

This TCR derives from a woman aged 18-35 years in good health. Sequencing was done on a sample of CD4+ T cells sorted from blood.

CDR3 DNA: TGTGCCACCAGTGACGCTAGCGGGGGCGCTTTGGAGACCCAGTACTTC. Translation gives CATSDASGGALETQYF. J is TRBJ2-5 and V is TRBV24-1; 10 bases are a match to TRBD2. Per germline, CDR1 KGHDR and CDR2 SFDVKD. Unmatched junction bases numbered 9, after V lost 4 bases and J lost 5 bases. The CDR3 has 16 amino acids.